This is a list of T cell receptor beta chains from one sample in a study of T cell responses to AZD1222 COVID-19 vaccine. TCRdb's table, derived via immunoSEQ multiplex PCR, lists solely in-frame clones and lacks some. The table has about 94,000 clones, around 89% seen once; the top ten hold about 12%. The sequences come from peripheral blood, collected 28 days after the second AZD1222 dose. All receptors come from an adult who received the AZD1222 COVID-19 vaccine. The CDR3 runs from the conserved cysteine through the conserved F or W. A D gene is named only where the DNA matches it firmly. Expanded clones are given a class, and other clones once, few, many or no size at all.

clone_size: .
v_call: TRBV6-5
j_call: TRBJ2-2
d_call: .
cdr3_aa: CASSYSGRVNTGELFF
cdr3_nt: TGTGCCAGCAGTTACTCCGGCAGGGTGAACACCGGGGAGCTGTTTTTT

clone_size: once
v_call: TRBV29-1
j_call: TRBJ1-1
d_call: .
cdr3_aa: CSVVKVNTEAFF
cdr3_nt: TGCAGCGTTGTAAAAGTGAACACTGAAGCTTTCTTT

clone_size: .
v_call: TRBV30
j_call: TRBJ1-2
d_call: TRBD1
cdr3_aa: CAWRTGNYGYTF
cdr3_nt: TGTGCCTGGAGGACAGGGAACTATGGCTACACCTTC

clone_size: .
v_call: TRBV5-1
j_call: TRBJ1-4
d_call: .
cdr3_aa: CASSLGGAREKLFF
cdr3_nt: TGCGCCAGCAGCTTGGGGGGGGCGCGTGAAAAACTGTTTTTT

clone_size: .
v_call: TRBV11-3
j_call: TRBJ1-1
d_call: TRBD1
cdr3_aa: CASSPEGSRTGLTEAFF
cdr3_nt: TGTGCCAGCAGCCCCGAGGGGTCCCGGACAGGTCTGACTGAAGCTTTCTTT

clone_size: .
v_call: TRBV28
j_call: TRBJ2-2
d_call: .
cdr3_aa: CASSFLRDSGELFF
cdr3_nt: TGTGCCAGCAGTTTCCTTCGGGACTCCGGGGAGCTGTTTTTT

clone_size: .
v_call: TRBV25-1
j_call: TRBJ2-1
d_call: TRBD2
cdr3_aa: CASSSSGIYNEQFF
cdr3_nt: TGTGCCAGCAGTTCTAGCGGAATCTACAATGAGCAGTTCTTC

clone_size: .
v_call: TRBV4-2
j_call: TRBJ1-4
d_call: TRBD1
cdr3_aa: CASSPEGQGPKKLFF
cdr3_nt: TGTGCCAGCAGCCCAGAGGGACAGGGGCCTAAGAAACTGTTTTTT

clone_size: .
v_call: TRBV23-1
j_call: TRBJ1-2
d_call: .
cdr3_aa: CASRQGRRGCGYTF
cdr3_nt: TGCGCCAGCAGGCAAGGTCGCAGGGGTTGCGGCTACACCTTC

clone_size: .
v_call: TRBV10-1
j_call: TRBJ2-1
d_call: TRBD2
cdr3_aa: CASSEGTSGDSYNEQFF
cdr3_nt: TGCGCCAGCAGTGAAGGGACTAGCGGGGACTCCTACAATGAGCAGTTCTTC

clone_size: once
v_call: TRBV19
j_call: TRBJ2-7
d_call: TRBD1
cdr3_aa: CASNFRQGFGEQYF
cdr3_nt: TGTGCCAGTAACTTCAGACAGGGCTTCGGCGAGCAGTACTTC

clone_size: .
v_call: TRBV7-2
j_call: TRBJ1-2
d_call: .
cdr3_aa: CASSGVPSYGYTF
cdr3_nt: TGTGCCAGTAGCGGGGTACCTAGCTATGGCTACACCTTC

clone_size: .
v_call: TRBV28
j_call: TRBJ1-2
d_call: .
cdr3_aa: CASTPPGTAYGYTF
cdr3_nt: TGTGCCAGCACCCCCCCAGGAACGGCCTATGGCTACACCTTC

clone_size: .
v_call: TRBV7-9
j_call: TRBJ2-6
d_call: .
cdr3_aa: CASSLLNSGANVLTF
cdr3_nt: TGTGCCAGCAGCCTCCTAAACTCTGGGGCCAACGTCCTGACTTTC

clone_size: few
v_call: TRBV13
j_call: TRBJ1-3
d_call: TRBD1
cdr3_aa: CASSRTGGSGNTIYF
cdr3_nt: TGTGCCAGCAGCCGGACAGGGGGCTCTGGAAACACCATATATTTT

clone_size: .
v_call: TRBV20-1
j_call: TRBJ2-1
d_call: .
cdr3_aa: CSASDYNEQFF
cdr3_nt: TGCAGTGCTAGCGATTACAATGAGCAGTTCTTC

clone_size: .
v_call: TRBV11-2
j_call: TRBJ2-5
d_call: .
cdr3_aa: CASSSTLETQYF
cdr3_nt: TGTGCCAGCAGCTCAACGTTGGAGACCCAGTACTTC

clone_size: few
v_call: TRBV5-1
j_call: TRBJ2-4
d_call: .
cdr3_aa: CASSETQDVNIQYF
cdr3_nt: TGCGCCAGCAGTGAAACCCAGGACGTAAACATTCAGTACTTC

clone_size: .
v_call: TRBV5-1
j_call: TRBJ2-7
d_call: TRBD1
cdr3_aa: CASSLGGQGFYEQYF
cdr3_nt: TGCGCCAGCAGCTTGGGGGGACAGGGCTTCTACGAGCAGTACTTC

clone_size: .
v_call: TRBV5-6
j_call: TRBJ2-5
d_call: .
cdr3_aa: CASSSAGLKGTQYF
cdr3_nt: TGTGCCAGCAGCTCGGCAGGTCTCAAGGGTACCCAGTACTTC

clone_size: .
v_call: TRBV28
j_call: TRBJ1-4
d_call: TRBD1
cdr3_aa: CASSRTGGYEKLFF
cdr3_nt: TGTGCCAGCAGCCGGACAGGGGGTTATGAAAAACTGTTTTTT

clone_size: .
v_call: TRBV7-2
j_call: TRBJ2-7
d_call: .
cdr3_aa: CASSLTQGDYEQYF
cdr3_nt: TGTGCCAGCAGCTTAACACAGGGAGACTACGAGCAGTACTTC

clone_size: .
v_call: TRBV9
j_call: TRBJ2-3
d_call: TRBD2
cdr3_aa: CASSPGGAGDTQYF
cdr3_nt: TGTGCCAGCAGCCCGGGGGGGGCGGGAGATACGCAGTATTTT

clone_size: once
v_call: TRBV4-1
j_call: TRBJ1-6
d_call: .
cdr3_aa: CASSQDPPHNSPLHF
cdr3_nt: TGCGCCAGCAGCCAAGACCCCCCGCATAATTCACCCCTCCACTTT

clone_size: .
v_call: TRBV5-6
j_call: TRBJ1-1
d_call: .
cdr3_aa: CASSLGSFLNTEAFF
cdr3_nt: TGTGCCAGCAGCTTGGGCAGCTTCCTAAACACTGAAGCTTTCTTT

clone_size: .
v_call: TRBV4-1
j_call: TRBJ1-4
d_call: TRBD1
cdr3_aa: CASSPRDRGQVNEKLFF
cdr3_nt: TGCGCCAGCAGCCCGCGGGACAGGGGGCAGGTTAATGAAAAACTGTTTTTT

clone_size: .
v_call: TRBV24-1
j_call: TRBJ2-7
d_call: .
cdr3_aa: CATSAQGRGSYEQYF
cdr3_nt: TGTGCCACCAGTGCGCAGGGTAGGGGCTCCTACGAGCAGTACTTC

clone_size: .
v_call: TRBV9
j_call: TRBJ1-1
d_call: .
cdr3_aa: CASSVVERTEAFF
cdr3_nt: TGTGCCAGCAGCGTTGTGGAGAGAACTGAAGCTTTCTTT

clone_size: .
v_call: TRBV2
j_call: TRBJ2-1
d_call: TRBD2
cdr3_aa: CASTLGAGRANEQFF
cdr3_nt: TGTGCCAGCACCTTAGGAGCCGGGAGGGCGAATGAGCAGTTCTTC

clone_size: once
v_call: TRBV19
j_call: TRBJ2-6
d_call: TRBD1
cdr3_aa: CASSARQGASGANVLTF
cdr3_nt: TGTGCCAGTAGTGCCCGACAGGGGGCTTCTGGGGCCAACGTCCTGACTTTC

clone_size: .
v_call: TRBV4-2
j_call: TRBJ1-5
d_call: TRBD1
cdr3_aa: CASSQEDREGNQPQHF
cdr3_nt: TGTGCCAGCAGCCAGGAGGACAGGGAGGGCAATCAGCCCCAGCATTTT